This is a list of T cell receptor beta chains from one sample in a study of T cells in Graves' hyperthyroidism and ophthalmopathy. From the multiplex PCR reads, TCRdb called clonotypes with MiXCR, one entry per CDR3 protein. The sample holds about 360,000 distinct CDR3 sequences, 20% to 25% seen once. Material for sequencing was blood. The receptor source for this set is a man aged 50-59 years with Graves' hyperthyroidism. CDR3s include the opening cysteine and the closing phenylalanine or tryptophan. The order of the fields is D gene, V gene, clone size, J gene, CDR3 length, CDR3 protein, CDR3 DNA. A D gene is named only where the DNA matches it firmly. For some rows the clone size is stated as once, few or many, or as a class when expanded; others skip it.

-	TRBV7-6	few	TRBJ2-1	15	CASSLLAGSRGEQFF	TGTGCCAGCAGCTTATTAGCCGGGTCGCGCGGTGAGCAGTTCTTC
-	TRBV3-1	many	TRBJ2-4	14	CASSQAGVKNIQYF	TGTGCCAGCAGCCAAGCAGGGGTTAAAAACATTCAGTACTTC
-	TRBV19	few	TRBJ2-3	14	CASSTRHVGDTQYF	TGTGCCAGTAGTACGCGACACGTGGGAGATACGCAGTATTTT
-	TRBV6-5	many	TRBJ2-5	12	CASSYPRETQYF	TGTGCCAGCAGTTACCCTCGCGAGACCCAGTACTTC
-	TRBV10-3	many	TRBJ2-3	15	CAIAGAAAGTDTQYF	TGTGCCATCGCTGGGGCGGCCGCGGGCACAGATACGCAGTATTTT
TRBD1	TRBV7-2	-	TRBJ1-1	14	CASSLDAGGTEAFF	TGTGCCAGCAGCCTTGATGCAGGGGGCACTGAAGCTTTCTTT
TRBD2	TRBV5-1	-	TRBJ2-7	16	CASSLEFVTSGYEQYF	TGCGCCAGCAGCTTGGAGTTCGTGACTAGCGGCTACGAGCAGTACTTC
-	TRBV20-1	few	TRBJ2-1	14	CSASRDGTYNEQFF	TGCAGTGCGTCCCGGGACGGGACCTACAATGAGCAGTTCTTC
-	TRBV7-9	-	TRBJ2-7	13	CASSIELGYEQYF	TGTGCCAGTAGTATAGAGCTTGGCTACGAGCAGTACTTC
TRBD1	TRBV20-1	few	TRBJ1-5	18	CSARPPWGTGGLDQPQHF	TGCAGTGCTAGACCGCCATGGGGGACAGGGGGCCTGGATCAGCCCCAGCATTTT
TRBD2	TRBV28	-	TRBJ2-1	15	CASSLRDYTYNEQFF	TGTGCCAGCAGCCTGAGGGACTATACCTACAATGAGCAGTTCTTC
TRBD2	TRBV2	-	TRBJ2-1	15	CASSGTSGSMEEQFF	TGTGCCAGCAGTGGGACTAGCGGGAGTATGGAGGAGCAGTTCTTC
-	TRBV7-9	-	TRBJ2-5	18	CASSPTWGGGGDQETQYF	TGTGCCAGCAGCCCTACCTGGGGGGGCGGTGGAGACCAAGAGACCCAGTACTTC
TRBD2	TRBV7-9	few	TRBJ2-1	15	CASQQLETSGNEQFF	TGTGCCAGCCAGCAGTTGGAGACTAGCGGCAATGAGCAGTTCTTC
TRBD2	TRBV3-1	few	TRBJ2-1	14	CASSQGGGGNEQFF	TGTGCCAGCAGCCAAGGGGGGGGTGGGAATGAGCAGTTCTTC